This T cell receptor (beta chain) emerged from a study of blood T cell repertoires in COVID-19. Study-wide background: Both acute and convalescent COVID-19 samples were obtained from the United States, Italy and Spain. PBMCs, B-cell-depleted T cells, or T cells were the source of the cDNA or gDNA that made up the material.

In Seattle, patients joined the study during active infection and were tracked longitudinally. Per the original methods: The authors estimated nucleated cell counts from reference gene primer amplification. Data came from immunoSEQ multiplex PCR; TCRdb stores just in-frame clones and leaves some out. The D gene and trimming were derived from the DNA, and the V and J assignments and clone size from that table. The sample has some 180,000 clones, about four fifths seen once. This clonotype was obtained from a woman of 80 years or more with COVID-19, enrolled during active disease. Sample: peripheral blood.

In nucleotides, the CDR3 is TGCGCCAGCAGCCAAGATCATGGGGCGGGGGAGACCCAGTACTTC. Its translation is CASSQDHGAGETQYF. The chain uses TRBV4-3 and TRBJ2-5; possibly TRBD2 for D (6 bases). V was pared by 0 bases and J by 5 bases, with 13 bases between. Germline V gene sequence: CDR1 LGHNA, CDR2 YSLEER. The CDR3 is 15 amino acids.